This TCR beta chain emerged from a study of T cells after yellow fever vaccination. Study observations and caveats: Compared with primary, the secondary response was weaker and peaked at day 5, not 15. Reappearance after the booster was seen for most primary-vaccination clones, at roughly 96% CD4 and 70% to 90% CD8.

A 5'RACE template-switching step, the method used to make TCR cDNA, added a universal primer site and UMIs. TCRdb reanalysed the 5' RACE reads using MiXCR and keeps one entry per CDR3 protein. The sample lists 250,000 to 400,000 distinct CDR3 sequences, around 4.4% occurring once. This clonotype was found many times. Its matching antigen is unknown. The CDR3 loop spans 13 amino acids. Trimming left V 8 bases short and J 5 bases short, with 12 bases between. Germline V gives CDR1 SGHTA, CDR2 FQGTGA. This clonotype was sampled from a man aged 18 to 35 who received the YFV17D yellow fever vaccine. The source material was PBMCs, sampled 15 days after the yellow fever booster vaccination. The chain links TRBV7-3 to TRBJ2-2; D remains ambiguous. The CDR3 loop is CASRETNTGELFF. DNA of the CDR3: TGTGCCAGCCGTGAGACCAATACCGGGGAGCTGTTTTTT.